The rows below give T cell receptor beta chains drawn from one sample of a study of neoadjuvant anti-PD-1 for oral cavity cancer. The method was immunoSEQ multiplex PCR; TCRdb's version includes in-frame clones alone and lacks a portion of them. The sample has some 15,000 clones; roughly 40% are singletons. The source was tumor tissue, collected after nivolumab (anti-PD-1) treatment. These receptors all come from a person between 35 and 79 years old with oral cavity squamous cell carcinoma. CDR3s include the opening cysteine and the closing phenylalanine or tryptophan. D genes are given only for firm matches. Clone sizes are given selectively: once, few, many, or a class where the clone is expanded.

d_call j_call clone_size v_call cdr3_nt cdr3_aa
. TRBJ2-7 few TRBV4-3 TGCGCCAGCAGCCAAGGGAGGGGGGAGCAGTACTTC CASSQGRGEQYF
TRBD1 TRBJ1-6 . TRBV4-1 TGCGCCAGCAGCCAGATGCTGACAGGGGGCGCCTATTCACCCCTCCACTTT CASSQMLTGGAYSPLHF
TRBD1 TRBJ1-2 . TRBV19 TGTGCCAGCGCAAGACAGGGGAAGGATGGCTACACCTTC CASARQGKDGYTF
TRBD2 TRBJ2-7 few TRBV7-2 TGTGCCAGCAGCCCAACTAGCGGCACCTACGAGCAGTACTTC CASSPTSGTYEQYF
. TRBJ1-2 few TRBV6-4 TGTGCCAGCAGTGACTCGAATGAGATCGGGGTCTATGGCTACACCTTC CASSDSNEIGVYGYTF
. TRBJ1-6 few TRBV4-1 TGCGCCAGCAGCCTAGGAGGCGCAGATTCACCCCTCCACTTT CASSLGGADSPLHF
. TRBJ2-5 . TRBV11-2 TGTGCCAGCAGCCCTGGCAACCTCCAAGAGACCCAGTACTTC CASSPGNLQETQYF
TRBD1 TRBJ2-1 . TRBV5-1 TGCGCCAGCAGCGCCCCCGGGACAGGGTACAATGAGCAGTTCTTC CASSAPGTGYNEQFF
. TRBJ2-2 . TRBV21-1 TGTGCCAGCAGCAAAGCGCTTGGGGTTACCGGGGAGCTGTTTTTT CASSKALGVTGELFF
. TRBJ1-5 many TRBV6-5 TGTGCCAGCAGTTACTCGATGCATCAGCCCCAGCATTTT CASSYSMHQPQHF
. TRBJ2-2 many TRBV10-1 TGCGCCAGCTCGCCCAGGGGCCGAGGGACCGGGGAGCTGTTTTTT CASSPRGRGTGELFF
TRBD1 TRBJ1-2 few TRBV5-1 TGCGCCAGCAGCTGGAGGGACAGGGTCGACTATGGCTACACCTTC CASSWRDRVDYGYTF
TRBD1 TRBJ1-3 few TRBV28 TGTGCCAGCAGTTTGGGACAGGGAGTAAGAAACACCATATATTTT CASSLGQGVRNTIYF
. TRBJ2-3 few TRBV4-1 TGCGCCAGCAGCCAAGAGAGGTGGGGCAGCACAGATACGCAGTATTTT CASSQERWGSTDTQYF
TRBD1 TRBJ1-6 . TRBV27 TGTGCCAGCAGTTTAGGGACAGGGGAATCACCCCTCCACTTT CASSLGTGESPLHF
. TRBJ1-1 many TRBV20-1 TGCAGTGCTGTCAGGGGACCTGAAGCTTTCTTT CSAVRGPEAFF
. TRBJ2-5 many TRBV5-8 TGTGCCAGCAGACTGGTGACTAGTGAGACCCAGTACTTC CASRLVTSETQYF
. TRBJ1-6 medium-sized TRBV7-2 TGTGCCAGCAGGGGTGCAGATTCACCCCTCCACTTT CASRGADSPLHF
TRBD2 TRBJ2-7 . TRBV7-6 TGTGCCAGCAGCCGGATGGGGGGGTCAGCTTCCTACGAGCAGTACTTC CASSRMGGSASYEQYF
. TRBJ2-1 . TRBV4-3 TGCGCCAGCAGCCAAGAGCCGTCGAGTCCAGGGAGCTCCTACAATGAGCAGTTCTTC CASSQEPSSPGSSYNEQFF
. TRBJ1-1 . TRBV5-6 TGTGCCAGCAGCTTGTACACAGGGAGCAGAAACACTGAAGCTTTCTTT CASSLYTGSRNTEAFF
. TRBJ1-1 . TRBV27 TGTGCCAGCAGTTTAAGGGGGGATACTGAAGCTTTCTTT CASSLRGDTEAFF
. TRBJ1-1 . TRBV5-3 TGTGCCAGAACGTTATCGGGACCCATCGTACTAGAGTATAGAATGAACACTGAAGCTTTCTTT CARTLSGPIVLEYRMNTEAFF
TRBD1 TRBJ2-3 . TRBV5-4 TGTGCCAGCAGCCCCAGACAGGGGACCGATACGCAGTATTTT CASSPRQGTDTQYF
. TRBJ2-2 . TRBV9 TGTGCCAGCAGCGAGGGACCAAACACCGGGGAGCTGTTTTTT CASSEGPNTGELFF
. TRBJ1-2 once TRBV7-9 TGTGCCAGCAGCCCCGACGTAGGCTATGGCTACACCTTC CASSPDVGYGYTF
. TRBJ2-1 . TRBV30 TGTGCCTGGAAAAAGTTCAGGGGTCGAGATCTGGGCAATGAGCAGTTCTTC CAWKKFRGRDLGNEQFF